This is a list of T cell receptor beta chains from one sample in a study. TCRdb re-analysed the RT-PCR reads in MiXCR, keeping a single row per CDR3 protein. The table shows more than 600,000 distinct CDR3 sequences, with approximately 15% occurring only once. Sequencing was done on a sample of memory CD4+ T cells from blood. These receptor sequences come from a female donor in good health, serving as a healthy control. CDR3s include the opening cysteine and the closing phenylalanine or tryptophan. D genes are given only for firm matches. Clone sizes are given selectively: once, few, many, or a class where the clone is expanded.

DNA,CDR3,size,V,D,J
TGTGCCAGCAGGGAACAGGGATATTCACCCCTCCACTTT,CASREQGYSPLHF,few,TRBV7-2,NA,TRBJ1-6
TGTGCCAGCAGCTTGAGCGGGACCCTTCAAGAGACCCAGTACTTC,CASSLSGTLQETQYF,many,TRBV7-2,TRBD2,TRBJ2-5
TGTGCCAGCAGCTCGGGACTACCCGGGGGCGCCGGTTCACCCCTCCACTTT,CASSSGLPGGAGSPLHF,few,TRBV7-9,NA,TRBJ1-6
TGCGCCAGCAGACTTAGCGGGGGAGCAACGAACACCGGGGAGCTGTTTTTT,CASRLSGGATNTGELFF,few,TRBV5-1,TRBD2,TRBJ2-2
TGTGCCAGCAGCTTAACTACTGGACCCAATGAGCAGTTCTTC,CASSLTTGPNEQFF,few,TRBV7-3,NA,TRBJ2-1
TGTGCCAGCAGCCCTCAGCGGGAGCTCTACAATGAGCAGTTCTTC,CASSPQRELYNEQFF,few,TRBV7-7,TRBD2,TRBJ2-1
TGCGCCAGCAGCCTGGGGGCGTCGAGCTATGGCTACACCTTC,CASSLGASSYGYTF,NA,TRBV5-1,NA,TRBJ1-2
TGCGCCAGCAGCCAAGCCAGCGGGGTATCCTACGAGCAGTACTTC,CASSQASGVSYEQYF,many,TRBV4-1,TRBD2,TRBJ2-7
TGCAGTGCTAGTTTTGGCAGACAGGGAGGTGTAGATACGCAGTATTTT,CSASFGRQGGVDTQYF,few,TRBV20-1,NA,TRBJ2-3
TGTGCCAGCAGACCTAGCGGGGGGGGATACAATGAGCAGTTCTTC,CASRPSGGGYNEQFF,few,TRBV6-2/TRBV6-3,TRBD2,TRBJ2-1
TGTGCCAGCAGTGAAGGCCAGGGGGCTGGATTTGCCAAAAACATTCAGTACTTC,CASSEGQGAGFAKNIQYF,few,TRBV25-1,TRBD1,TRBJ2-4
TGTGCCAGCAGTTACCGGGGACGGCTTAATCAGCCCCAGCATTTT,CASSYRGRLNQPQHF,few,TRBV6-6,NA,TRBJ1-5
TGCAGTGCACACGGACAGGTCGCAGATACGCAGTATTTT,CSAHGQVADTQYF,NA,TRBV20-1,TRBD1,TRBJ2-3
TGCAGTGCTCCCCGAGTGGTCGGGAACTACGAGCAGTACTTC,CSAPRVVGNYEQYF,few,TRBV20-1,NA,TRBJ2-7
TGTGCCAGCAGTGGACTAGCGGACTCCTACGAGCAGTACTTC,CASSGLADSYEQYF,NA,TRBV6-1,TRBD2,TRBJ2-7
TGTGCCACCAGTGATGTCACAGGGGGCATTCAGTACTTC,CATSDVTGGIQYF,NA,TRBV24-1,TRBD1,TRBJ2-4
TGTGCCAGCTCACCGGGGTCCCTCCCCTACGAGCAGTACTTC,CASSPGSLPYEQYF,once,TRBV18,NA,TRBJ2-7
TGCAGTGCTAGAGATCTCTACGAGCAGTACTTC,CSARDLYEQYF,many,TRBV20-1,NA,TRBJ2-7
TGTGCCAGCAGCTTAGGGGCAGACCCCTACGAGCAGTACTTC,CASSLGADPYEQYF,NA,TRBV7-9,NA,TRBJ2-7
TGCAGTGCGACACTAGCGGGAATCACAGATACGCAGTATTTT,CSATLAGITDTQYF,few,TRBV20-1,TRBD2,TRBJ2-3
TGCAGCGCAACCGTAGCGGGAGGGCCCTACGAGCAGTACTTC,CSATVAGGPYEQYF,many,TRBV29-1,TRBD2,TRBJ2-7
TGTGCCAGCAGCTTGGCCAACAACGTTTTACTCTACGAGCAGTACTTC,CASSLANNVLLYEQYF,NA,TRBV5-4,NA,TRBJ2-7
TGTGCCAGCAGTTACGATACTAGCGGGATGGGACCCAGGAATGAGCAGTTCTTC,CASSYDTSGMGPRNEQFF,many,TRBV6-2/TRBV6-3,TRBD2,TRBJ2-1
TGTGCCAGCAGTGCACAGCCGAACACTGAAGCTTTCTTT,CASSAQPNTEAFF,many,TRBV6-5,NA,TRBJ1-1
TGCAGCGTTGATGACGGAGGGCACACTGAAGCTTTCTTT,CSVDDGGHTEAFF,few,TRBV29-1,NA,TRBJ1-1
TGTGCCAGCAGGAGGGGGAATGCTGGAAACACCATATATTTT,CASRRGNAGNTIYF,few,TRBV12-3/TRBV12-4,NA,TRBJ1-3
TGTGCCAGCTCGGAAACCTCAACTAATGAAAAACTGTTTTTT,CASSETSTNEKLFF,NA,TRBV18,NA,TRBJ1-4
TGTGCCAGCTCACCAGGGGGACAGCATCAGCCCCAGCATTTT,CASSPGGQHQPQHF,few,TRBV18,TRBD1,TRBJ1-5
TGCAGTGCTGGTCGACAGGGGGCAGGGCAGCCCCAGCATTTT,CSAGRQGAGQPQHF,NA,TRBV20-1,TRBD1,TRBJ1-5
TGCGCCAGCAGCCAAGAATATCCGGATGAATATAATTCACCCCTCCACTTT,CASSQEYPDEYNSPLHF,many,TRBV4-3,NA,TRBJ1-6
TGCAGTGCTAGCTTACTACAGGGAGGGGAAAAACTGTTTTTT,CSASLLQGGEKLFF,NA,TRBV20-1,NA,TRBJ1-4
TGCAGTGCTAGAGATCGTAACAGAGGCCAGCCCCAGCATTTT,CSARDRNRGQPQHF,NA,TRBV20-1,NA,TRBJ1-5
TGCGCCAGCAGCTTAGACAGGGGGCAGGATGGCTACACCTTC,CASSLDRGQDGYTF,NA,TRBV5-1,TRBD1,TRBJ1-2
TGTGCCAGTTCATTAGGGAGGGGAGGCTACACCTTC,CASSLGRGGYTF,NA,TRBV27,NA,TRBJ1-2
TGTGCCAGCACCCGAGGGGGGGACGTATCCTACGAGCAGTACTTC,CASTRGGDVSYEQYF,few,TRBV7-9,NA,TRBJ2-7
TGCGCCAGCAGCGAGACGGGGAACACCGGGGAGCTGTTTTTT,CASSETGNTGELFF,few,TRBV5-1,NA,TRBJ2-2
TGTGCCAGCAGTTTATGGTTAGGTGGAACAGATACGCAGTATTTT,CASSLWLGGTDTQYF,once,TRBV27,NA,TRBJ2-3
TGTGCCACCAGTGATACCCAGGGCACTGAAGCTTTCTTT,CATSDTQGTEAFF,NA,TRBV24-1,NA,TRBJ1-1
TGTGCCAGCAGTACGGACGCTGGGAATCAGCCCCAGCATTTT,CASSTDAGNQPQHF,few,TRBV12-3/TRBV12-4,NA,TRBJ1-5
TGTGCCAGCAGCTTTAGACAGGGCACTGCTTTCTTT,CASSFRQGTAFF,many,TRBV7-2,TRBD1,TRBJ1-1
TGTGCCAGCAGTTTATTTAGCGGGCCCTCCTACAATGAGCAGTTCTTC,CASSLFSGPSYNEQFF,NA,TRBV28,TRBD2,TRBJ2-1
TGTGCCAGCAGTTCCAATCGACTAGCGCTCTACGCAGATACGCAGTATTTT,CASSSNRLALYADTQYF,many,TRBV12-3/TRBV12-4,TRBD2,TRBJ2-3
TGTGCCAGCAGCTCCCGGGGGGGAAGGTCCTACGAGCAGTACTTC,CASSSRGGRSYEQYF,NA,TRBV7-2,TRBD2,TRBJ2-7
TGCGCCAGCAGCGGTGGCGGGGAATGGGAGACCCAGTACTTC,CASSGGGEWETQYF,few,TRBV5-1,NA,TRBJ2-5
TGCAGTGCGTCGGGGGGGGTGAACACCGGGGAGCTGTTTTTT,CSASGGVNTGELFF,NA,TRBV20-1,TRBD2,TRBJ2-2
TGCGCCAGCAGCCCGCTCCTAGCGGGGGAGGAGCAGTACTTC,CASSPLLAGEEQYF,many,TRBV4-1,TRBD2,TRBJ2-7
TGTGCCAGCAGCTTAGAGATGAGGGCCCTAAGTGCAGATACGCAGTATTTT,CASSLEMRALSADTQYF,few,TRBV7-9,NA,TRBJ2-3
TGCGCCAGCAGCCCACAGGGAGCGTTTAACACTGAAGCTTTCTTT,CASSPQGAFNTEAFF,NA,TRBV5-1,NA,TRBJ1-1
TGTGCCAGCAGCCCACTGACAGGGAACACTGAAGCTTTCTTT,CASSPLTGNTEAFF,few,TRBV18,NA,TRBJ1-1
TGTGCCAGCAGAGGGGAGAAGTTCCGGACAGATACGCAGTATTTT,CASRGEKFRTDTQYF,NA,TRBV27,NA,TRBJ2-3
TGCAGTGCTAGAGGACTCTGGGGTGGAGGGGTTTCCTACGAGCAGTACTTC,CSARGLWGGGVSYEQYF,few,TRBV20-1,NA,TRBJ2-7
TGTGCCAGCAGCGCTTGGGGCGGCGGGGACATTCAGTACTTC,CASSAWGGGDIQYF,many,TRBV12-3/TRBV12-4,NA,TRBJ2-4
TGTGCCAGTTCCGGACAGGGTGAAGGCTACACCTTC,CASSGQGEGYTF,many,TRBV6-5,TRBD1,TRBJ1-2
TGCAGCGTTGCCCATAGCCGCGGGACAGGGGGCCGTTCGAACACCGGGGAGCTGTTTTTT,CSVAHSRGTGGRSNTGELFF,NA,TRBV29-1,TRBD1,TRBJ2-2
TGTGCCAGCAGCCAAACTAGGGCCGGGGAGCTGTTTTTT,CASSQTRAGELFF,NA,TRBV11-3,NA,TRBJ2-2
TGTGCCAGCAGCTCCCATCCCCAGACCCCTCCAGCCTATAATTCACCCCTCCACTTT,CASSSHPQTPPAYNSPLHF,few,TRBV7-2,NA,TRBJ1-6
TGCGCTACCGGGACCGATAACACCGGGGAGCTGTTTTTT,CATGTDNTGELFF,NA,TRBV5-1,NA,TRBJ2-2
TGTGCCAGCAGTTACTCTATATGGGACAGTACTTCACCCCTCCACTTT,CASSYSIWDSTSPLHF,many,TRBV6-5,TRBD1,TRBJ1-6
TGTGCCAGCAGCCGGGGGGGGACAGGGACCCAGTACTTC,CASSRGGTGTQYF,few,TRBV6-5,NA,TRBJ2-5